Sequencing of this T cell receptor (beta chain) was carried out in a study of blood T cell repertoires in COVID-19. Study-level information: Spain, Italy and the United States supplied samples that represented acute and convalescent COVID-19. The cDNA or gDNA used as material had been derived from T cells, B-cell-depleted T cells, or PBMCs.

Libraries were prepared by immunoSEQ multiplex PCR; TCRdb keeps only in-frame clonotypes and omits some of them. The sample lists around 43,000 clones, 70% to 90% occurring once. V dropped 3 bases and J dropped 4 bases, with 11 bases sitting between them. Looked up from germline, CDR1 is KGHDR and CDR2 is SFDVKD. This CDR3 spans 14 amino acids. V gene TRBV24-1 combines with J gene TRBJ2-5; D is possibly TRBD2 (7 bases). Specimen: peripheral blood. The TCR comes from an elderly woman with acute or convalescent COVID-19. The CDR3 bases are TGTGCCACCAGTGATGGGGGGGGCTCAGAGACCCAGTACTTC. Its protein is CATSDGGGSETQYF.